This T cell receptor beta chain comes out of a study of blood T cell repertoires in COVID-19. The repertoire was sequenced with immunoSEQ multiplex PCR; TCRdb's copy has only in-frame clones and lacks some. The sample lists some 30,000 clones, 70% to 90% occurring once. This CDR3 spans 13 amino acids. V shed 6 bases, J shed 10 bases, and the junction held 10 bases outside the gene matches. V usage is TRBV12-3 or TRBV12-4 and J usage is TRBJ1-1, with TRBD1 matching 8 bases. The sequence derives from a woman aged 70 to 79 with active COVID-19. Sequenced input: peripheral blood. The CDR3 reads CASSLRGRLGAFF. CDR3 coding DNA: TGTGCCAGCAGCCTCAGGGGGCGCTTGGGAGCTTTCTTT.